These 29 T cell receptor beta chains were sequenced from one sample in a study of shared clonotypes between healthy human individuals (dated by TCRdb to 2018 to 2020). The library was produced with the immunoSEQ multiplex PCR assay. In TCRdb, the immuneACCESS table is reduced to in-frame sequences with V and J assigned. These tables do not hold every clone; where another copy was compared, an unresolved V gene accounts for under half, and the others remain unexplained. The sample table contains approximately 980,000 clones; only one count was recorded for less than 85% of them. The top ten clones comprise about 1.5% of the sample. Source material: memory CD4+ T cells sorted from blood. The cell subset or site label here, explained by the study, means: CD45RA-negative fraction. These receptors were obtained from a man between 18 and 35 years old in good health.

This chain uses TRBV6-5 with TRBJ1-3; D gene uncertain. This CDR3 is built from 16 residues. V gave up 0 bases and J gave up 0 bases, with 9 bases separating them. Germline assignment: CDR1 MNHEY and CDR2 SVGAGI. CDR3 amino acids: CASSYSTILSGNTIYF. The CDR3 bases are TGTGCCAGCAGTTACTCGACGATTCTCTCTGGAAACACCATATATTTT.

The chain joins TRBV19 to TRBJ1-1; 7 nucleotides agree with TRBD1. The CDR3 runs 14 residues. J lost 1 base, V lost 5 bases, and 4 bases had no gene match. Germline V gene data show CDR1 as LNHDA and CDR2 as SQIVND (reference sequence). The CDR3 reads CASSSWTGNTEAFF. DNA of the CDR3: TGTGCCAGTAGTTCCTGGACAGGGAACACTGAAGCTTTCTTT.

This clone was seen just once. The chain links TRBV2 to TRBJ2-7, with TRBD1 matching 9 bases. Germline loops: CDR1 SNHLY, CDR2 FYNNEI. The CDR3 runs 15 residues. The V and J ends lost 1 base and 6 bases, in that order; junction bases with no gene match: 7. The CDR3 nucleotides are TGTGCCAGCAGTGAAGGGGGGACAGGGAAAGGCGAGCAGTACTTC. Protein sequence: CASSEGGTGKGEQYF. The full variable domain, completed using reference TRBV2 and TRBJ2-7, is EPEVTQTPSHQVTQMGQEVILRCVPISNHLYFYWYRQILGQKVEFLVSFYNNEISEKSEIFDDQFSVERPDGSNFTLKIRSTKLEDSAMYFCASSEGGTGKGEQYFGPGTRLTVT.

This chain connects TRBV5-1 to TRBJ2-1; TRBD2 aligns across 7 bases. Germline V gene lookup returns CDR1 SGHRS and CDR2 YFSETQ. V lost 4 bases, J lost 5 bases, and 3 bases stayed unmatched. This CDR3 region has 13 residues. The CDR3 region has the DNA TGCGCCAGCAGCCGGGACTACCACAATGAGCAGTTCTTC. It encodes CASSRDYHNEQFF.

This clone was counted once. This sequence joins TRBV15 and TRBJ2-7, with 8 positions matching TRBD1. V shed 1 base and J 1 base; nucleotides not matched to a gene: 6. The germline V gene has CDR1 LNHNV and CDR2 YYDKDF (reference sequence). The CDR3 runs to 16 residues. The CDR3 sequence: CATSRGGTGESYEQYF. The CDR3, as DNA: TGTGCCACCAGCAGAGGTGGGACAGGCGAGTCCTACGAGCAGTACTTC.

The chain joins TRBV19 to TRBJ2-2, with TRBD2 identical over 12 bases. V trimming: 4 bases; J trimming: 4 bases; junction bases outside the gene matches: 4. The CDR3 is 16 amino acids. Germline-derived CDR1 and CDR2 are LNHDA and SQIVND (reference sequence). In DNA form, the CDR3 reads TGTGCCAGTAGTAAACTAGCGGGAGGAGGCACCGGGGAGCTGTTTTTT. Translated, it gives CASSKLAGGGTGELFF.

The CDR3 reads CASSLTTSGRRETQYF. In DNA, the CDR3 is TGTGCCAGCAGCTTAACGACTAGCGGGCGAAGAGAGACCCAGTACTTC. This rearrangement joins TRBV7-2 to TRBJ2-5; 10 bases are a match to TRBD2. The CDR3 sequence is 16 residues long. Germline loops: CDR1 SGHTA, CDR2 FQGNSA. V was clipped by 2 bases and J by 4 bases; unmatched bases: 7. Complete variable domain (other parts from reference TRBV7-2 and TRBJ2-5): GAGVSQSPSNKVTEKGKDVELRCDPISGHTALYWYRQSLGQGLEFLIYFQGNSAPDKSGLPSDRFSAERTGGSVSTLTIQRTQQEDSAVYLCASSLTTSGRRETQYFGPGTRLLVL.

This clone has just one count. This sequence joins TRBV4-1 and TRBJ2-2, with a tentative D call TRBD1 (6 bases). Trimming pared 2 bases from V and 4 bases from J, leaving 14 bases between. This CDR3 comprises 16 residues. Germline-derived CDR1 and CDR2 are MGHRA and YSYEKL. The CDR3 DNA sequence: TGCGCCAGCAGCCAATCCGCAGGGGCGGTCACCGGGGAGCTGTTTTTT. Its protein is CASSQSAGAVTGELFF.

The CDR3 is CASRFLRGDRAGVSSYNEQFF. The CDR3 bases are TGTGCCAGCAGATTTCTGCGGGGAGATCGCGCGGGAGTATCGTCCTACAATGAGCAGTTCTTC. The rearrangement uses TRBV27 and TRBJ2-1, with 7 bases matching TRBD2. V lost 6 bases, J lost 1 base, and 24 bases stayed unmatched. Germline-derived CDR1 and CDR2 are MNHEY and SMNVEV (reference sequence). This CDR3 is 21 amino acids long.

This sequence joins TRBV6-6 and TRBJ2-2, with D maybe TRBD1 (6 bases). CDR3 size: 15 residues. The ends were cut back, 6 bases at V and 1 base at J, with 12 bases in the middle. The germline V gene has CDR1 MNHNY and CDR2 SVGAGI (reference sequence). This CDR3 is CASRGVQGNTGELFF. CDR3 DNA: TGTGCCAGCAGAGGGGTACAGGGGAACACCGGGGAGCTGTTTTTT.

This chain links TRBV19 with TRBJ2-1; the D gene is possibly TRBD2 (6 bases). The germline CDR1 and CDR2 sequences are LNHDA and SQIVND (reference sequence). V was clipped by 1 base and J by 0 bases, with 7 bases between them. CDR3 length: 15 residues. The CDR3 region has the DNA TGTGCCAGTAGTATAGGACTAGACTCCTACAATGAGCAGTTCTTC. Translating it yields CASSIGLDSYNEQFF.

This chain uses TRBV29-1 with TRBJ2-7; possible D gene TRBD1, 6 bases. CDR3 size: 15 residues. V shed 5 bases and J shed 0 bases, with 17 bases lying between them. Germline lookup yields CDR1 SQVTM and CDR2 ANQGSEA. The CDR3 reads CSVTPGDTLSYEQYF. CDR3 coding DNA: TGCAGCGTTACCCCTGGGGACACTCTCTCCTACGAGCAGTACTTC.

The CDR3 is CAWSPTGLAGELFF. CDR3 in DNA: TGTGCCTGGAGTCCTACAGGGTTAGCCGGGGAGCTGTTTTTT. The chain combines TRBV30 with TRBJ2-2; D might be TRBD1 (6 bases). V gave up 2 bases and J gave up 6 bases, with 13 bases separating them. This CDR3 comprises 14 residues. Germline-derived CDR1 and CDR2 are GTSNPN and SVGIG (reference sequence).

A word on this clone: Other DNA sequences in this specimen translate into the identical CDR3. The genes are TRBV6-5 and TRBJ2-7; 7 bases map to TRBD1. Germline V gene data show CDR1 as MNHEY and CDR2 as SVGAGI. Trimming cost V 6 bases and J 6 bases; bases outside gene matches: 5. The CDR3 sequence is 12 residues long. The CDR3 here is CASSSTGSEQYF. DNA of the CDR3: TGTGCCAGCAGCTCGACAGGGTCCGAGCAGTACTTC.

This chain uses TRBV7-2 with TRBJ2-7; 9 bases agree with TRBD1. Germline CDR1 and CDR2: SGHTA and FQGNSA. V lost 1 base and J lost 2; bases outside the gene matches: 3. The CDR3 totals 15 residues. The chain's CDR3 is CASSLDRDRAYEQYF. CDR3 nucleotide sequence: TGTGCCAGCAGCTTAGATAGGGACAGGGCCTACGAGCAGTACTTC.

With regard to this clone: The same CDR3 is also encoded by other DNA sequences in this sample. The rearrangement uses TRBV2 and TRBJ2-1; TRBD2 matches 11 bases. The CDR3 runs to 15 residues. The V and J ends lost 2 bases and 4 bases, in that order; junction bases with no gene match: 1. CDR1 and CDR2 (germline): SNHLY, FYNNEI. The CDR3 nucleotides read TGTGCCAGCAGTGAACGGACTAGCGGGTACAATGAGCAGTTCTTC. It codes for CASSERTSGYNEQFF. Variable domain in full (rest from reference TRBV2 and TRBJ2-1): EPEVTQTPSHQVTQMGQEVILRCVPISNHLYFYWYRQILGQKVEFLVSFYNNEISEKSEIFDDQFSVERPDGSNFTLKIRSTKLEDSAMYFCASSERTSGYNEQFFGPGTRLTVL.

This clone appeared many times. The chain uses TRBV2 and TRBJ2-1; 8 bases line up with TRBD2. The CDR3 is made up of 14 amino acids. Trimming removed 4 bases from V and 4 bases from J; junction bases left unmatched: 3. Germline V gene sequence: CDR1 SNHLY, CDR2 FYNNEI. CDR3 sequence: CASSGTGGYNEQFF. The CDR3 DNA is TGTGCCAGCAGTGGGACGGGAGGGTACAATGAGCAGTTCTTC.

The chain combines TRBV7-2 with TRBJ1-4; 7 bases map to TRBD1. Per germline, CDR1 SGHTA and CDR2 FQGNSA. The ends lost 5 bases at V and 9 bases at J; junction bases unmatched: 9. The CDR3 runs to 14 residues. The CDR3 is CASSPRQGSKKLFF. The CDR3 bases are TGTGCCAGCAGCCCGAGACAGGGTTCTAAAAAACTGTTTTTT.

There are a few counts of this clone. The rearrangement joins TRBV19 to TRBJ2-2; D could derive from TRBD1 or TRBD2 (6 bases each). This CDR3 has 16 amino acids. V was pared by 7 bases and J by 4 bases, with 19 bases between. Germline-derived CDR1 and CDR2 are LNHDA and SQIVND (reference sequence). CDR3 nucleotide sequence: TGTGCCAGTACCCGGTGGGGGGCGGTGGGCACCGGGGAGCTGTTTTTT. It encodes CASTRWGAVGTGELFF. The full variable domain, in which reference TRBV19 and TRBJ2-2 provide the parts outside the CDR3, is DGGITQSPKYLFRKEGQNVTLSCEQNLNHDAMYWYRQDPGQGLRLIYYSQIVNDFQKGDIAEGYSVSREKKESFPLTVTSAQKNPTAFYLCASTRWGAVGTGELFFGEGSRLTVL.

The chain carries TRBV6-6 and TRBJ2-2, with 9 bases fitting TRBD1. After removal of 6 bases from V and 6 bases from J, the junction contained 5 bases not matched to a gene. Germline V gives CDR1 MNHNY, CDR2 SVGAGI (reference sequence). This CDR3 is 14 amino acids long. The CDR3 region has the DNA TGTGCCAGCAGGTGGGACAGGGTTGCCGGGGAGCTGTTTTTT. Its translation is CASRWDRVAGELFF.

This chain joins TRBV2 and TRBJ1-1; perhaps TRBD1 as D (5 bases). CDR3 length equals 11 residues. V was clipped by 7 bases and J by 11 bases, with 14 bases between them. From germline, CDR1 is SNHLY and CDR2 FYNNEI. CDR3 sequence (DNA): TGTGCCAGCATTTTCAGGGAGGGGGCTTTCTTT. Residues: CASIFREGAFF.

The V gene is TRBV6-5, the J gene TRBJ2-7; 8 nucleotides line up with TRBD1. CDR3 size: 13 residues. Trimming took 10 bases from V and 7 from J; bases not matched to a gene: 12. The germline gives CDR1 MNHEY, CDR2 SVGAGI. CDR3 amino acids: CATGGGRGPEQYF. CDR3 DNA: TGTGCCACCGGAGGGGGCAGGGGGCCGGAGCAGTACTTC.

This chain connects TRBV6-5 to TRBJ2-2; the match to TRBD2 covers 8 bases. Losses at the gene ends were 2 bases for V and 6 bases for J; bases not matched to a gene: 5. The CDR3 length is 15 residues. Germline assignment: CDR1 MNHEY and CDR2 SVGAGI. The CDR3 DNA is TGTGCCAGCAGTTACCGGCGGGAGGAGGCCGGGGAGCTGTTTTTT. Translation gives CASSYRREEAGELFF.

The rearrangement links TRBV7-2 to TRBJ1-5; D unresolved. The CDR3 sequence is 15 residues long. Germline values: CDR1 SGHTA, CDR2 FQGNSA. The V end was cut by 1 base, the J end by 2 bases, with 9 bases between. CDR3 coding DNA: TGTGCCAGCAGCTTAGGAGACGGAGGCAATCAGCCCCAGCATTTT. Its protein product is CASSLGDGGNQPQHF.

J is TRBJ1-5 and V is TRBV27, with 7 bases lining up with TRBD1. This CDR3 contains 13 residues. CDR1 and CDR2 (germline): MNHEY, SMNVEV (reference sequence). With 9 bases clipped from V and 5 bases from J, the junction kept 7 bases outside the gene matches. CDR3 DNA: TGTGCCAGTTCGACAGGGATCGATCAGCCCCAGCATTTT. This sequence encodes CASSTGIDQPQHF.

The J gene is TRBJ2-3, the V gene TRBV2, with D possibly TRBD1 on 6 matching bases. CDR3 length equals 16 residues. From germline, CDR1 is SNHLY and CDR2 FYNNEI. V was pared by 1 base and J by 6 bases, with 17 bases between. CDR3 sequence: CASSEGDRPLRDTQYF. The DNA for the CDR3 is TGTGCCAGCAGTGAAGGTGACAGGCCGCTCCGGGATACGCAGTATTTT.

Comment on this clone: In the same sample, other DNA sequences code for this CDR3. CDR3: CASSLGQGGTDTQYF. The CDR3 DNA is TGCGCCAGCAGCTTGGGACAGGGAGGGACAGATACGCAGTATTTT. The V call is TRBV5-1, the J call TRBJ2-3, with D perhaps assigned TRBD1 or TRBD2 (7 bases each). Trimming removed 0 bases from V and 3 bases from J, with 11 bases in between. Germline V gives CDR1 SGHRS, CDR2 YFSETQ. The CDR3 is made up of 15 amino acids.

Written as DNA, the CDR3 is TGTGCCTCACATGTCCAGGACAGGGGGGTCTACAATGAGCAGTTCTTC. Amino acid sequence: CASHVQDRGVYNEQFF. This chain uses TRBV30 with TRBJ2-1; TRBD1 matches at 10 bases. Germline V gene data show CDR1 as GTSNPN and CDR2 as SVGIG (reference sequence). After removal of 7 bases from V and 3 bases from J, the junction contained 12 bases not matched to a gene. The CDR3 sequence is 16 residues long.

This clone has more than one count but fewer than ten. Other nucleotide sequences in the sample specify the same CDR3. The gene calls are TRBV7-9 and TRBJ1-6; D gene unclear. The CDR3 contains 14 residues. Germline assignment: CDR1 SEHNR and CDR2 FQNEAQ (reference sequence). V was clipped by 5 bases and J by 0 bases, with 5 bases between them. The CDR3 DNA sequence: TGTGCCAGCAGCCCCGACTCCTATAATTCACCCCTCCACTTT. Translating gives CASSPDSYNSPLHF.